The 32 T cell receptor beta chains below were found in one sample sequenced in a study of cytomegalovirus exposure and HLA in healthy donors. Primers: 60 Vbeta forward and 13 Jbeta reverse. Libraries were prepared by immunoSEQ multiplex PCR; TCRdb keeps only in-frame clonotypes and omits some of them. The sample holds roughly 170,000 clones, around 80% seen once. Sequencing used PBMCs. The receptors originated from a woman in her twenties or thirties in good health and CMV-seropositive.

V usage is TRBV5-8 and J usage is TRBJ1-3; D might be TRBD1 (6 bases). The V and J ends lost 3 bases and 2 bases respectively, with 9 bases between them. The CDR3 spans 14 residues. Germline CDR1 and CDR2: SGHTS and YDEGEE. For the CDR3, the DNA is TGTGCCAGCAGCTCCTGGACAGCTGGAAACACCATATATTTT. It codes for CASSSWTAGNTIYF.

The rearrangement uses TRBV5-1 and TRBJ1-2, with a tentative D call TRBD1 (5 bases). V shed 4 bases and J shed 3 bases, with 10 bases lying between them. The length of the CDR3 is 13 residues. Germline CDR1 and CDR2: SGHRS and YFSETQ. The CDR3 DNA reads as TGCGCCAGCAGCCAGGACACGGACTATGGCTACACCTTC. It encodes CASSQDTDYGYTF.

The J gene is TRBJ2-2, the V gene TRBV7-3, with D perhaps TRBD2 (6 bases). Germline loops: CDR1 SGHTA, CDR2 FQGTGA. V dropped 3 bases and J dropped 4 bases, with 12 bases sitting between them. The length of the CDR3 is 15 residues. The CDR3 DNA is TGTGCCAGCAGCTTGGATAGCGGATTCACCGGGGAGCTGTTTTTT. Translating it yields CASSLDSGFTGELFF.

The rearrangement uses TRBV15 and TRBJ2-5; D perhaps matches TRBD1 (5 bases). CDR3 length: 16 residues. Germline values: CDR1 LNHNV, CDR2 YYDKDF (reference sequence). V was cut by 0 bases and J by 1 base, with 12 bases left in between. CDR3 sequence reads: CATSRDSGQTQETQYF. CDR3 nucleotide sequence: TGTGCCACCAGCAGAGATTCAGGGCAGACCCAAGAGACCCAGTACTTC.

The chain links TRBV7-6 to TRBJ1-1; tentative D call: TRBD1 (6 bases). The CDR3 extends over 17 amino acids. V was pared by 3 bases and J by 1 base, with 18 bases between. Per the germline V gene, CDR1 is SGHVS and CDR2 is FNYEAQ. The CDR3 protein is CASSLSIFRDKNTEAFF. Written as DNA, the CDR3 is TGTGCCAGCAGCTTGAGCATCTTTCGGGACAAGAACACTGAAGCTTTCTTT.

J is TRBJ2-1 and V is TRBV11-1, with D unresolved. CDR1 is SGHAT and CDR2 is FQDESV in the germline V gene (reference sequence). Deletions cut 4 bases from V and 1 base from J, with 11 bases between. The CDR3 runs 15 residues. In DNA, the CDR3 is TGTGCCAGCAGCTCAGACCGGGTATCCTACAATGAGCAGTTCTTC. Its protein product is CASSSDRVSYNEQFF.

This clone showed up many times. The chain employs TRBV11-2 and TRBJ1-1; D is uncertain. CDR1 is SGHAT, CDR2 FQNNGV, per germline. The CDR3 has 15 residues. Trimming removed 1 base from V and 3 bases from J, with 12 bases in between. The CDR3 protein is CASSLGRYTDTEAFF. The CDR3 DNA sequence: TGTGCCAGCAGCTTAGGGCGGTATACGGACACTGAAGCTTTCTTT.

The V gene is TRBV5-6, the J gene TRBJ1-5; D is possibly TRBD1 (5 bases). CDR1 and CDR2 (germline): SGHDT, YYEEEE. V gave up 5 bases and J gave up 5 bases, with 20 bases separating them. The CDR3 has 16 residues. As DNA, the CDR3 is TGTGCCAGCAGTGCGAATTCTGGGGGGAGGGATCAGCCCCAGCATTTT. This sequence encodes CASSANSGGRDQPQHF.

In its sample, this clone was seen once. The chain uses TRBV4-1 and TRBJ1-2, with a weak D call TRBD1 (5 bases). The V end was cut by 1 base, the J end by 3 bases, with 12 bases between. CDR3 length equals 15 residues. Germline assignment: CDR1 MGHRA and CDR2 YSYEKL. CDR3 residues: CASSQGDSAHYGYTF. The CDR3 DNA is TGCGCCAGCAGCCAAGGGGACTCAGCCCACTATGGCTACACCTTC.

This clone has only a few counts. The chain carries TRBV4-3 and TRBJ1-2; TRBD1 is a possible D gene (6 bases). Trimming took 3 bases from V and 1 from J, leaving 9 bases between them. The length of the CDR3 is 14 residues. Germline CDR1 is LGHNA and CDR2 is YSLEER. The CDR3 spells CASSQKGHNYGYTF. Written as DNA, the CDR3 is TGCGCCAGCAGCCAGAAGGGACATAACTATGGCTACACCTTC.

The V call is TRBV7-2, the J call TRBJ1-2, with a weak D call TRBD1 (5 bases). V shed 1 base and J shed 3 bases, with 15 bases lying between them. CDR1 is SGHTA and CDR2 is FQGNSA in the germline V gene. The CDR3 contains 16 residues. DNA of the CDR3: TGTGCCAGCAGCTTAGGGACCCGGCGGGGGGACTATGGCTACACCTTC. Translating gives CASSLGTRRGDYGYTF.

The chain is built from TRBV4-1 and TRBJ2-5; 9 bases map to TRBD2. The CDR3 runs 15 residues. Trimming took 1 base from V and 3 from J; bases not matched to a gene: 3. Per germline, CDR1 MGHRA and CDR2 YSYEKL. The DNA for the CDR3 is TGCGCCAGCAGCCAAGTTTCTAGCGGGGAAGAGACCCAGTACTTC. Protein product: CASSQVSSGEETQYF.

About this clone itself: Its ends do not fully match the called genes, so a read error is possible. The chain links TRBV15 to TRBJ2-1; D is possibly TRBD1 (5 bases). Germline V gene data show CDR1 as LNHNV and CDR2 as YYDKDF (reference sequence). The CDR3 covers 14 residues. CDR3 protein: CAASILGAGNEQFF. CDR3 DNA sequence: TGTGCCGCCAGCATTCTTGGGGCAGGGAACGAGCAGTTCTTC.

This rearrangement joins TRBV9 to TRBJ2-1; the match to TRBD2 covers 9 bases. This CDR3 contains 13 residues. Trimming at V came to 1 base and at J to 9 bases, leaving 2 bases not matched to a gene. The germline V gene encodes CDR1 SGDLS and CDR2 YYNGEE. The CDR3 DNA follows: TGTGCCAGCAGCGTACAAGCGGGAGGTGAGCAGTTCTTC. It specifies CASSVQAGGEQFF.

The chain combines TRBV4-3 with TRBJ2-7; the match to TRBD2 covers 8 bases. The V gene end was trimmed by 1 base and the J gene end by 7 bases; junction bases not matched to a gene: 6. This CDR3 comprises 14 residues. In germline, CDR1 is LGHNA, CDR2 YSLEER. The CDR3 region is CASSQGLAIWEQYF. As DNA, the CDR3 is TGCGCCAGCAGCCAAGGACTAGCGATCTGGGAGCAGTACTTC.

This chain joins TRBV7-6 and TRBJ2-3; 9 bases map to TRBD2. This CDR3 has 16 residues. V lost 5 bases, J lost 2 bases, and 8 bases stayed unmatched. CDR1 SGHVS and CDR2 FNYEAQ come from the germline V gene. The CDR3 DNA reads as TGTGCCAGCAGCCCTGAGGCTAGCGGGATCACAGATACGCAGTATTTT. This codes for CASSPEASGITDTQYF.

This clone appeared a few times. This chain connects TRBV9 to TRBJ2-2; perhaps TRBD2 as D (6 bases). The CDR3 has 15 residues. Germline V gives CDR1 SGDLS, CDR2 YYNGEE. Trimming shortened V by 1 base and J by 5 bases, and 12 bases separated the two germline ends. CDR3 DNA: TGTGCCAGCAGCGTAATAGCGGAGGGGACCGGGGAGCTGTTTTTT. Encoded protein: CASSVIAEGTGELFF.

V usage is TRBV18 and J usage is TRBJ2-7; 7 nucleotides agree with TRBD1. Looked up from germline, CDR1 is KGHSH and CDR2 is LQKENI. V lost 6 bases to trimming and J lost 3 bases; unmatched junction nucleotides: 8. The length of the CDR3 is 14 residues. The chain's CDR3 is CASSVNRDSYEQYF. CDR3 DNA sequence: TGTGCCAGCTCCGTAAATAGGGACAGCTACGAGCAGTACTTC.

The rearrangement links TRBV7-8 to TRBJ2-2; 9 bases line up with TRBD1. V lost 3 bases, J lost 5 bases, and 7 bases stayed unmatched. Germline V CDR1 and CDR2: SGHVS, FQNEAQ. The CDR3 is made up of 16 amino acids. CDR3 sequence (DNA): TGTGCCAGCAGCTTCCTGGGACAGGGAGGTACCGGGGAGCTGTTTTTT. The encoded protein is CASSFLGQGGTGELFF. The complete variable domain, with remaining parts taken from reference TRBV7-8 and TRBJ2-2, reads GAGVSQSPRYKVAKRGQDVALRCDPISGHVSLFWYQQALGQGPEFLTYFQNEAQLDKSGLPSDRFFAERPEGSVSTLKIQRTQQEDSAVYLCASSFLGQGGTGELFFGEGSRLTVL.

The rearrangement links TRBV18 to TRBJ2-7, with 8 nucleotides matching TRBD2. V gave up 3 bases and J gave up 3 bases; unmatched junction bases: 7. The CDR3 has 15 residues. From germline, CDR1 is KGHSH and CDR2 LQKENI. The CDR3 DNA is TGTGCCAGCTCACCCCCGGGGGGGCTACGCTACGAGCAGTACTTC. Residues: CASSPPGGLRYEQYF.

The V call is TRBV7-2, the J call TRBJ2-7, with D perhaps TRBD2 (5 bases). The CDR3 contains 13 residues. V lost 5 bases and J 2 bases, leaving 10 bases between the germline ends. Germline-derived CDR1 and CDR2 are SGHTA and FQGNSA. CDR3 residues: CASSTPGTYEQYF. In DNA, the CDR3 is TGTGCCAGCAGCACCCCCGGGACCTACGAGCAGTACTTC.

The chain employs TRBV25-1 and TRBJ2-7; a possible D gene is TRBD1 (7 bases). V lost 4 bases to trimming and J lost 3 bases, with 22 bases between them. CDR3 length: 17 amino acids. The germline V gene has CDR1 MGHDK and CDR2 SYGVNS. DNA of the CDR3: TGTGCCAGCAGTGGGGCGGGGACAGTCCATTTTAACTACGAGCAGTACTTC. This gives the protein CASSGAGTVHFNYEQYF.

The rearrangement joins TRBV19 to TRBJ2-1, with D unresolved. CDR1 LNHDA and CDR2 SQIVND come from the germline V gene (reference sequence). The germline V and J ends were trimmed by 3 bases and 6 bases, with 15 bases remaining between them. This CDR3 contains 15 residues. CDR3 residues: CASSIPSDGFNEQFF. As DNA, the CDR3 is TGTGCCAGTAGTATCCCCAGCGACGGTTTCAATGAGCAGTTCTTC.

The chain is built from TRBV9 and TRBJ1-5; 10 nucleotides line up with TRBD1. CDR3 length equals 15 residues. The J segment lost 7 bases and the V segment lost 2 bases, leaving 6 bases of the junction unmatched. Germline CDR1 and CDR2: SGDLS and YYNGEE. The CDR3 spells CASSVGTGAGQPQHF. CDR3 sequence (DNA): TGTGCCAGCAGCGTTGGGACAGGGGCAGGCCAGCCCCAGCATTTT. The full variable domain, rest sourced from reference TRBV9 and TRBJ1-5, is DSGVTQTPKHLITATGQRVTLRCSPRSGDLSVYWYQQSLDQGLQFLIQYYNGEERAKGNILERFSAQQFPDLHSELNLSSLELGDSALYFCASSVGTGAGQPQHFGDGTRLSIL.

In DNA, the CDR3 is TGTGCCAGTACGGGACAGGGGGCGCCCAAAGAGCAGTACTTC. Amino acids: CASTGQGAPKEQYF. The V gene is TRBV19, the J gene TRBJ2-7, with TRBD1 matching 12 bases. This CDR3 spans 14 amino acids. Germline V gene data show CDR1 as LNHDA and CDR2 as SQIVND (reference sequence). V trimming: 7 bases; J trimming: 7 bases; junction bases outside the gene matches: 8.

The chain links TRBV9 to TRBJ1-6; TRBD1 matches 7 bases. Germline V gene sequence: CDR1 SGDLS, CDR2 YYNGEE. The ends lost 4 bases at V and 5 bases at J; junction bases unmatched: 3. The CDR3 consists of 14 residues. Written as DNA, the CDR3 is TGTGCCAGCAGCTTAGGGACAGATAATTCACCCCTCCACTTT. As protein: CASSLGTDNSPLHF.

The gene calls are TRBV4-3 and TRBJ1-5; D is possibly TRBD1 (5 bases). The CDR3 totals 15 residues. Between the trimmed V and J ends, which lost 1 base and 7 bases, there was a span of 14 bases. From germline, CDR1 is LGHNA and CDR2 YSLEER. This chain's CDR3 is CASSQGGPWSQPQHF. CDR3 sequence (DNA): TGCGCCAGCAGCCAAGGGGGCCCTTGGAGCCAGCCCCAGCATTTT.

This chain connects TRBV5-6 to TRBJ2-7; D might be TRBD2 (5 bases). Germline V lookup: CDR1 SGHDT, CDR2 YYEEEE. V lost 4 bases and J 3 bases, leaving 11 bases between the germline ends. The CDR3 consists of 13 residues. CDR3 protein: CASSMGASYEQYF. The CDR3 bases are TGTGCCAGCAGCATGGGAGCGAGCTACGAGCAGTACTTC.

V usage is TRBV4-2 and J usage is TRBJ2-1; 9 bases match TRBD2. V lost 5 bases and J lost 1; bases outside the gene matches: 3. The CDR3 has 15 residues. The germline gives CDR1 LGHNA, CDR2 YNFKEQ. The CDR3 region is CASSTLAGSYNEQFF. The DNA for the CDR3 is TGTGCCAGCAGCACCCTAGCGGGATCCTACAATGAGCAGTTCTTC.

This clone was recorded only once. J is TRBJ2-3 and V is TRBV9; 8 bases agree with TRBD1. Germline V lookup: CDR1 SGDLS, CDR2 YYNGEE. The ends lost 4 bases at V and 3 bases at J; junction bases unmatched: 4. The CDR3 extends over 14 amino acids. CDR3 coding DNA: TGTGCCAGCAGCATCCGACAGGGGACAGATACGCAGTATTTT. Translating gives CASSIRQGTDTQYF.

This clone was recorded once. The chain recombines TRBV10-3 with TRBJ2-7, with unresolved D. Deletions cut 3 bases from V and 0 bases from J, with 15 bases between. Germline V CDR1 and CDR2: ENHRY, SYGVKD. This CDR3 has 16 residues. The CDR3: CAISDVSVMSSYEQYF. CDR3 sequence (DNA): TGTGCCATCAGTGACGTCTCCGTTATGAGCTCCTACGAGCAGTACTTC.

The rearrangement joins TRBV11-2 to TRBJ2-7; TRBD2 is a possible D gene (6 bases). This CDR3 spans 15 amino acids. Germline assignment: CDR1 SGHAT and CDR2 FQNNGV. V shed 1 base and J shed 4 bases, with 14 bases lying between them. The CDR3 region has the DNA TGTGCCAGCAGCTTAGTCGTCTGGGGGGATTACGAGCAGTACTTC. This encodes CASSLVVWGDYEQYF. Drawing the rest from reference TRBV11-2 and TRBJ2-7, the complete variable domain is EAGVAQSPRYKIIEKRQSVAFWCNPISGHATLYWYQQILGQGPKLLIQFQNNGVVDDSQLPKDRFSAERLKGVDSTLKIQPAKLEDSAVYLCASSLVVWGDYEQYFGPGTRLTVT.